This T cell receptor beta chain was recorded in a study of blood T cell repertoires in COVID-19. CDR3 length: 15 residues. V was pared by 5 bases and J by 0 bases, with 12 bases between. Germline V gene sequence: CDR1 MDHEN, CDR2 SYDVKM. Participants were aged roughly 18 to 89 years from more than 20 US areas. Generated by immunoSEQ multiplex PCR, the TCRdb table keeps only in-frame clones and is missing some. The table has 250,000 or so clones, approximately 83% seen once. The receptor was isolated from a woman aged 45-59 years who had recovered from COVID-19. V usage is TRBV28 and J usage is TRBJ2-3, with D perhaps TRBD2 (6 bases). Sample: PBMCs or T cells enriched from blood (not recorded which). The CDR3 DNA sequence: TGTGCCAGCAGTCCGCTAGCGTCTAGCACAGATACGCAGTATTTT. This codes for CASSPLASSTDTQYF. Full variable domain (remainder filled in from reference TRBV28 and TRBJ2-3): DVKVTQSSRYLVKRTGEKVFLECVQDMDHENMFWYRQDPGLGLRLIYFSYDVKMKEKGDIPEGYSVSREKKERFSLILESASTNQTSMYLCASSPLASSTDTQYFGPGTRLTVL.